This T cell receptor beta chain was identified during a study of blood T cell repertoires in COVID-19. Across the study: Collection of acute and convalescent COVID-19 samples took place in the United States, Italy and Spain. PBMCs, B-cell-depleted T cells, or T cells were the source of the cDNA or gDNA that made up the material.

Per the original methods: For nucleated cells, counts were estimated from reference gene primer amplification. Profiled with immunoSEQ multiplex PCR; TCRdb holds only in-frame clones, not every one. The V and J calls and the clone size are those of that table, but D and trimming were determined from the DNA. Of roughly 26,000 clones listed, around 93% were seen once; the top ten hold approximately 3%. The germline V gene encodes CDR1 DFQATT and CDR2 SNEGSKA (reference sequence). This CDR3 has 11 amino acids. The V gene is TRBV20-1, the J gene TRBJ2-3; TRBD1 might be the D (5 bases). The sequence derives from a human donor in a cohort sampled during active COVID-19. Sequencing was performed on peripheral blood. CDR3 nucleotide sequence: TGCAGCCCAGGGTCACCGGATACGCAGTATTTT. This sequence encodes CSPGSPDTQYF.